Shown below are 17 T cell receptor beta chains from a single sample sequenced in a study of blood T cell repertoires in COVID-19. Method: immunoSEQ multiplex PCR; TCRdb's copy keeps in-frame clones and lacks some. The sample carries roughly 80,000 clones, approximately 81% recorded once. The sequencing input was peripheral blood. All receptors derive from a man older than 75 with acute or convalescent COVID-19.

This sequence joins TRBV9 and TRBJ2-7; 9 nucleotides agree with TRBD1. Germline CDR1 reads SGDLS; CDR2 reads YYNGEE. The CDR3 totals 14 residues. J gave up 6 bases and V 0 bases, and 4 bases lay outside the gene matches. Here the CDR3 reads CASSVGGQGSEQYF. As DNA, the CDR3 is TGTGCCAGCAGCGTAGGGGGACAGGGTTCCGAGCAGTACTTC.

V gene TRBV19 combines with J gene TRBJ1-6, with 11 positions matching TRBD1. V trimming: 5 bases; J trimming: 7 bases; junction bases outside the gene matches: 7. There are 16 residues in the CDR3. CDR1 and CDR2 from the germline V gene are LNHDA and SQIVND (reference sequence). CDR3: CASSSRTGGSNSPLHF. The DNA of the CDR3 is TGTGCCAGTAGTTCGCGGACAGGGGGCTCGAATTCACCCCTCCACTTT. Full variable domain (missing parts from reference TRBV19 and TRBJ1-6): DGGITQSPKYLFRKEGQNVTLSCEQNLNHDAMYWYRQDPGQGLRLIYYSQIVNDFQKGDIAEGYSVSREKKESFPLTVTSAQKNPTAFYLCASSSRTGGSNSPLHFGNGTRLTVT.

The genes are TRBV18 and TRBJ2-1; TRBD2 matches 13 bases. The CDR3 consists of 14 residues. Germline CDR1 reads KGHSH; CDR2 reads LQKENI. Germline trimming cut 1 base from V and 10 bases from J; bases unmatched to any gene: 1. CDR3 sequence: CASSPRLAGGEQFF. In DNA form, the CDR3 reads TGTGCCAGCTCACCACGACTAGCGGGAGGAGAGCAGTTCTTC.

The chain is built from TRBV28 and TRBJ1-2; 9 bases match TRBD1. Germline V gives CDR1 MDHEN, CDR2 SYDVKM. The trim removed 1 base at V and 4 bases at J, leaving 4 bases unmatched. There are 15 residues in the CDR3. The CDR3 nucleotides are TGTGCCAGCAGTTTATCCGGGACAGGGATCTATGGCTACACCTTC. As protein: CASSLSGTGIYGYTF.

This chain links TRBV6-2 or TRBV6-3 with TRBJ2-7; TRBD2 agrees at 8 bases. CDR3 length equals 18 residues. Germline V CDR1 and CDR2: MNHEY, SVGEGT. V shed 4 bases and J 1 base; nucleotides not matched to a gene: 15. Here the CDR3 DNA reads TGTGCCAGCAGTTCTGCGGGAGGACGGGGTGAGTGGTCCTACGAGCAGTACTTC. It translates to CASSSAGGRGEWSYEQYF.

The genes are TRBV5-1 and TRBJ1-4, with 9 bases lining up with TRBD1. The CDR3 is made up of 17 amino acids. Germline values: CDR1 SGHRS, CDR2 YFSETQ. V gave up 2 bases and J gave up 2 bases; unmatched junction bases: 7. The CDR3 reads CASSLLGQGSTNEKLFF. CDR3 coding DNA: TGCGCCAGCAGCTTATTAGGACAGGGGTCGACTAATGAAAAACTGTTTTTT.

V and J are TRBV18 and TRBJ1-5; no firm D call. The ends were cut back, 3 bases at V and 4 bases at J, with 13 bases in the middle. CDR1 is KGHSH, CDR2 LQKENI, per germline. The CDR3 covers 15 residues. The CDR3: CASSPGRNGNQPQHF. The DNA for the CDR3 is TGTGCCAGCTCACCCGGGAGGAACGGGAATCAGCCCCAGCATTTT.

CDR3 sequence reads: CAWSEGGSYEQYF. CDR3 bases: TGTGCCTGGAGTGAGGGCGGGAGCTACGAGCAGTACTTC. This chain uses TRBV30 with TRBJ2-7, with 7 bases matching TRBD2. The trim removed 1 base at V and 3 bases at J, leaving 3 bases unmatched. The CDR3 has 13 residues. The germline V gene has CDR1 GTSNPN and CDR2 SVGIG (reference sequence).

The rearrangement links TRBV28 to TRBJ2-4, with D hard to call. In germline, CDR1 is MDHEN, CDR2 SYDVKM. The CDR3 runs to 16 residues. V lost 6 bases and J 6 bases, leaving 21 bases between the germline ends. The CDR3 reads CASRPRASLYLNIQYF. The CDR3 region has the DNA TGTGCCAGCAGACCGAGAGCGAGCCTCTACCTAAACATTCAGTACTTC.

The count of this clone is one. The chain couples TRBV5-1 to TRBJ2-7; 9 bases align to TRBD1. Per the germline V gene, CDR1 is SGHRS and CDR2 is YFSETQ. The J segment lost 2 bases and the V segment lost 4 bases, leaving 10 bases of the junction unmatched. This CDR3 is 16 amino acids long. The CDR3, as DNA: TGCGCCAGCAGCGGTGGGACAGGGAGGCGCACCTACGAGCAGTACTTC. This sequence encodes CASSGGTGRRTYEQYF. Using reference TRBV5-1 and TRBJ2-7 for the parts outside the CDR3, the full variable domain is KAGVTQTPRYLIKTRGQQVTLSCSPISGHRSVSWYQQTPGQGLQFLFEYFSETQRNKGNFPGRFSGRQFSNSRSEMNVSTLELGDSALYLCASSGGTGRRTYEQYFGPGTRLTVT.

This clone was detected a few times. The V and J genes are TRBV9 and TRBJ2-3; perhaps TRBD2 as D (5 bases). The length of the CDR3 is 18 residues. Germline V gives CDR1 SGDLS, CDR2 YYNGEE. Trimming removed 4 bases from V and 0 bases from J, with 21 bases in between. The CDR3 reads CASSPQPLATISTDTQYF. CDR3 nucleotide sequence: TGTGCCAGCAGCCCCCAACCCCTAGCAACCATTAGCACAGATACGCAGTATTTT.

DNA of the CDR3: TGTGCCAGCAGCTTTGACACAGGGACCGGGGAGCTGTTTTTT. This translates into CASSFDTGTGELFF. This chain links TRBV7-3 with TRBJ2-2; the D gene is possibly TRBD1 (6 bases). This CDR3 region has 14 residues. CDR1 SGHTA and CDR2 FQGTGA come from the germline V gene. V shed 3 bases and J shed 5 bases, with 10 bases lying between them.

The rearrangement links TRBV7-3 to TRBJ2-1, with D possibly TRBD1 on 5 matching bases. Trimming left V 4 bases short and J 2 bases short, with 12 bases between. CDR3 length equals 15 residues. From germline, CDR1 is SGHTA and CDR2 FQGTGA. CDR3: CASSYSGQAYNEQFF. CDR3 sequence (DNA): TGTGCCAGCAGCTATTCAGGGCAGGCCTACAATGAGCAGTTCTTC.

The CDR3 nucleotides are TGTGCCACCAGCGACCCAATCACTTTAGCGGAGACCCAGTACTTC. Translated: CATSDPITLAETQYF. The chain couples TRBV15 to TRBJ2-5, with D possibly being TRBD2 (5 bases). Germline V gives CDR1 LNHNV, CDR2 YYDKDF (reference sequence). V was cut by 5 bases and J by 5 bases, with 18 bases left in between. This CDR3 spans 15 amino acids.

The chain links TRBV28 to TRBJ1-2, with D possibly matching TRBD1 (6 bases). The germline V gene has CDR1 MDHEN and CDR2 SYDVKM. CDR3 length: 13 residues. V was clipped by 6 bases and J by 4 bases, with 12 bases between them. CDR3 amino acids: CASRITGFYGYTF. CDR3 nucleotides: TGTGCCAGCAGGATTACAGGGTTCTATGGCTACACCTTC.

V is TRBV7-9 and J is TRBJ1-1, with D perhaps matching TRBD1 (6 bases). The CDR3 contains 14 residues. The germline V gene encodes CDR1 SEHNR and CDR2 FQNEAQ (reference sequence). V lost 10 bases, J lost 1 base, and 16 bases lay in between. The CDR3 DNA reads as TGTGCCACCCTCATGGACAGACGGAACACTGAAGCTTTCTTT. Translation gives CATLMDRRNTEAFF.

The rearrangement links TRBV28 to TRBJ1-5; TRBD1 matches 8 bases. This CDR3 is 13 amino acids long. V dropped 8 bases and J dropped 12; count of bases not matched to a gene: 12. Germline V gives CDR1 MDHEN, CDR2 SYDVKM. This CDR3 reads CASLKGVTGGQHF. CDR3 bases: TGTGCCAGCCTTAAAGGGGTTACAGGGGGCCAGCATTTT.